These 23 T cell receptor beta chains share one sample of origin, sequenced in a study of molecular identifiers for immune sequencing clone quantification. TCRdb processed the PCR reads anew with MiXCR; each CDR3 protein has one entry. The sample lists fewer than 350,000 distinct CDR3 sequences; about 20% were seen once. The sample was naive CD8+ T cells from blood, with Jurkat cell RNA spiked in. Subset meaning: FACS-sorted CD8+CD4-CCR7+CD45RA+ naive T cells. The source is a human donor in good health. Some libraries in this study had Jurkat cell RNA spiked in.

The chain links TRBV28 to TRBJ2-7; D unclear. Germline values: CDR1 MDHEN, CDR2 SYDVKM. V lost 5 bases to trimming and J lost 3 bases, with 14 bases between them. The CDR3 covers 14 residues. The CDR3 protein is CASSPNRPHYEQYF. CDR3 DNA sequence: TGTGCCAGCAGTCCCAACCGACCTCACTACGAGCAGTACTTC.

V is TRBV11-2 and J is TRBJ2-7; 9 bases agree with TRBD2. The CDR3 spans 16 residues. Trimming at V came to 1 base and at J to 3 bases, leaving 7 bases not matched to a gene. Per the germline V gene, CDR1 is SGHAT and CDR2 is FQNNGV. The CDR3 sequence is CASSLVGTSYCYEQYF. DNA for the CDR3: TGTGCCAGCAGCTTAGTTGGGACTAGCTATTGCTACGAGCAGTACTTC.

Concerning this clonotype itself: A much larger clone differs by one base, so this may be a read error. The chain is built from TRBV19 and TRBJ2-7; maybe TRBD2 (5 bases). CDR1 and CDR2 (germline): LNHDA, SQIVND (reference sequence). The CDR3 sequence is 16 residues long. V lost 2 bases to trimming and J lost 3 bases, with 17 bases between them. CDR3 coding DNA: TGTGCCAGTAGTATATTCATCGGGCGGCGGGTCTACGAGCAGTACTTC. Encoded protein: CASSIFIGRRVYEQYF.

This clonotype was found many times. The rearrangement uses TRBV29-1 and TRBJ2-2; D remains unclear. CDR1 is SQVTM and CDR2 is ANQGSEA in the germline V gene. The CDR3 extends over 14 amino acids. The V end was cut by 2 bases, the J end by 2 bases, with 9 bases between. The CDR3 reads CSVERQDNTGELFF. CDR3 nucleotides: TGCAGCGTTGAAAGGCAGGACAACACCGGGGAGCTGTTTTTT.

As concerns this clonotype: A much larger clone lies a single base off, so this may be a read error. The rearrangement uses TRBV7-2 and TRBJ2-5; no firm D call. This CDR3 contains 12 residues. Trimming removed 5 bases at V and 8 bases at J, with 12 bases between. CDR1 is SGHTA, CDR2 FQGNSA, per germline. CDR3 bases: TGTGCCAGCAGCCAAACCATTGAAACCCAGTACTTC. Its protein product is CASSQTIETQYF.

This clonotype was seen at least ten times. CDR3 sequence (DNA): TGTGCCACCAGCGCCTATGCATCTAGCATGGGGACAGATACGCAGTATTTT. It encodes CATSAYASSMGTDTQYF. V usage is TRBV15 and J usage is TRBJ2-3; D is possibly TRBD2 (5 bases). CDR1 and CDR2 (germline): LNHNV, YYDKDF (reference sequence). V shed 5 bases and J shed 3 bases, with 21 bases lying between them. This CDR3 is 17 amino acids long.

Points on this clonotype: A much larger clonotype is one base distant, so this may be a read error. This chain links TRBV29-1 with TRBJ1-1; D unresolved. Between the trimmed V and J ends, which lost 4 bases and 1 base, there was a span of 7 bases. CDR3 length equals 12 residues. Germline lookup yields CDR1 SQVTM and CDR2 ANQGSEA. The CDR3: CSVVDGNTEAFF. CDR3 coding DNA: TGCAGCGTTGTCGATGGGAACACTGAAGCTTTCTTT.

This clonotype was picked up many times. The chain combines TRBV29-1 with TRBJ1-3, with D possibly being TRBD1 (5 bases). V was clipped by 3 bases and J by 1 base, with 13 bases between them. CDR1 and CDR2 (germline): SQVTM, ANQGSEA. This CDR3 has 15 residues. CDR3 DNA sequence: TGCAGCGTTGATTCGGGGGTTCATTCTGGAAACACCATATATTTT. Its protein product is CSVDSGVHSGNTIYF.

The table lists this clonotype with many counts. The chain is built from TRBV7-6 and TRBJ2-7; D possibly corresponds to TRBD1 (7 bases). The CDR3 covers 14 residues. CDR1 SGHVS and CDR2 FNYEAQ come from the germline V gene. Trimming left V 1 base short and J 4 bases short, with 11 bases between. The CDR3 loop reads CASSLGGDSYEQYF. In DNA, the CDR3 is TGTGCCAGCAGCTTAGGGGGGGACAGTTACGAGCAGTACTTC.

Concerning this clonotype: Being one base from a much bigger clone, this may be a read error. The chain has TRBV6-1 and TRBJ2-7, with 10 nucleotides matching TRBD2. The CDR3 is 15 amino acids. CDR1 is MNHNS and CDR2 is SASEGT in the germline V gene. In DNA, the CDR3 is TGTGCCGGCAGTGACCTAGCGGGGGACGGCAGGGAGCAGTACTTC. Protein sequence: CAGSDLAGDGREQYF.

At least ten counts were recorded for this clonotype. The V and J genes are TRBV29-1 and TRBJ1-1; a weak D match, TRBD1 (6 bases). Trimming left V 4 bases short and J 3 bases short, with 18 bases between. The CDR3 spans 15 residues. Germline V gives CDR1 SQVTM, CDR2 ANQGSEA. CDR3 nucleotides: TGCAGCGTTGTTGGGGGGGCCCCGATAGACACTGAAGCTTTCTTT. Protein sequence: CSVVGGAPIDTEAFF.

This clonotype was picked up many times. This chain connects TRBV19 to TRBJ2-1, with 7 bases lining up with TRBD2. Trimming cost V 3 bases and J 2 bases; bases outside gene matches: 4. Per germline, CDR1 LNHDA and CDR2 SQIVND (reference sequence). This CDR3 contains 15 residues. Here the CDR3 DNA reads TGTGCCAGTAGTATTTCCGCGGGGGCCTACAATGAGCAGTTCTTC. It codes for CASSISAGAYNEQFF. Looking up the rest from reference TRBV19 and TRBJ2-1 gives the full variable domain: DGGITQSPKYLFRKEGQNVTLSCEQNLNHDAMYWYRQDPGQGLRLIYYSQIVNDFQKGDIAEGYSVSREKKESFPLTVTSAQKNPTAFYLCASSISAGAYNEQFFGPGTRLTVL.

This clonotype was counted many times. CDR3 residues: CASSQVTGATEAFF. CDR3 coding DNA: TGCGCCAGCAGCCAAGTTACGGGGGCAACTGAAGCTTTCTTT. The chain links TRBV4-3 to TRBJ1-1; D may be TRBD1 (6 bases). This CDR3 has 14 amino acids. The germline V gene has CDR1 LGHNA and CDR2 YSLEER. Trimming cost V 1 base and J 5 bases, with 11 bases left between them.

This clonotype was counted only a few times. The genes are TRBV27 and TRBJ1-5; 9 positions agree with TRBD1. Germline values: CDR1 MNHEY, CDR2 SMNVEV (reference sequence). V was pared by 5 bases and J by 4 bases, with 6 bases of the junction left unmatched. The CDR3 has 15 residues. CDR3 sequence: CASSAGTGRNQPQHF. For the CDR3, the DNA is TGTGCCAGCAGTGCGGGGACAGGGCGGAATCAGCCCCAGCATTTT.

This clonotype was seen ten or more times. This chain joins TRBV12-3 or TRBV12-4 and TRBJ2-6; D tentatively reads TRBD1 or TRBD2 (5 bases each). The ends were cut back, 5 bases at V and 0 bases at J, with 14 bases in the middle. The CDR3 loop spans 17 amino acids. The chain's CDR3 is CASSTWTGRSGANVLTF. DNA for the CDR3: TGTGCCAGCAGTACCTGGACGGGGCGCTCTGGGGCCAACGTCCTGACTTTC.

This clonotype was counted ten times or more. CDR3 in amino acids: CASSPRGGQPQHF. The CDR3 region has the DNA TGTGCCAGCAGTCCCCGAGGGGGCCAGCCCCAGCATTTT. The gene calls are TRBV27 and TRBJ1-5, with 7 bases that match TRBD1. CDR1 is MNHEY, CDR2 SMNVEV, per germline (reference sequence). V shed 5 bases and J 7 bases; nucleotides not matched to a gene: 5. The CDR3 runs 13 residues.

This clonotype has ten or more counts. The chain has TRBV28 and TRBJ2-7; no definite D call. CDR3 size: 15 residues. Trimming removed 5 bases at V and 4 bases at J, with 18 bases between. Germline V gene sequence: CDR1 MDHEN, CDR2 SYDVKM. CDR3 nucleotides: TGTGCCAGCAGTCTCCGCCCCTTAGGTGAATACGAGCAGTACTTC. Protein sequence: CASSLRPLGEYEQYF.

This clonotype was counted many times. The V call is TRBV4-1, the J call TRBJ1-5, with a tentative D call TRBD1 (6 bases). V was clipped by 0 bases and J by 11 bases, with 17 bases between them. CDR1 MGHRA and CDR2 YSYEKL come from the germline V gene. The CDR3 extends over 15 amino acids. The CDR3 protein is CASSQDVIGGWAQHF. In DNA, the CDR3 is TGCGCCAGCAGCCAAGATGTTATAGGGGGTTGGGCCCAGCATTTT.

This clonotype was detected ten times or more. This chain connects TRBV29-1 to TRBJ2-7; D gene ambiguous. The germline gives CDR1 SQVTM, CDR2 ANQGSEA. V was cut by 7 bases and J by 2 bases, with 21 bases left in between. The CDR3 runs to 15 residues. CDR3 protein: CSATALGARPYEQYF. The CDR3 coding sequence is TGCAGCGCCACGGCCCTAGGAGCACGACCCTACGAGCAGTACTTC.

Ten or more counts support this clonotype. The V call is TRBV3-1, the J call TRBJ2-5, with no clear D. The V gene's germline CDR1 is LGHDT and CDR2 YNNKEL (reference sequence). The CDR3 extends over 10 amino acids. V lost 5 bases and J lost 5, with 3 bases in between. CDR3 bases: TGTGCCAGCAGCTCGGAGACCCAGTACTTC. It yields the protein CASSSETQYF.

This clonotype showed up just a few times. A junction end diverges from the germline sequence, so it may reflect a read error. This chain connects TRBV10-2 to TRBJ2-7, with a weak D call TRBD1 (6 bases). Germline CDR1 is WSHSY and CDR2 is SAAADI. The CDR3 is made up of 14 amino acids. DNA for the CDR3: TGCGCCAGCAGTCGGAGCCGGGACACCTACGAGCTGTACTTC. It codes for CASSRSRDTYELYF.

Turning to this clonotype: This may be a read error, as it is one base from a much larger clone. V gene TRBV5-3 combines with J gene TRBJ2-5, with 7 bases matching TRBD2. TRBV5-3 is annotated as an ORF whose role is uncertain. This CDR3 contains 16 residues. CDR3 nucleotides: TGTGCCAGCAGCTTGAACGGTACTAGCGAAGAAGAGACCCAGTACTTC. This codes for CASSLNGTSEEETQYF.

This clonotype was seen many times. V is TRBV4-1 and J is TRBJ1-1; 7 nucleotides agree with TRBD1. Germline loops: CDR1 MGHRA, CDR2 YSYEKL. With V trimmed by 4 bases and J by 7 bases, 15 bases remained unmatched. The CDR3 consists of 16 residues. The DNA of the CDR3 is TGCGCCAGCAGCCCAAATTCGATGGGACAGCTACATGAAGCTTTCTTT. This encodes CASSPNSMGQLHEAFF.